These 31 T cell receptor beta chains were sequenced from one sample in a study of T cell changes during pregnancy in multiple sclerosis. Sequenced by immunoSEQ multiplex PCR; TCRdb stores in-frame clones only, minus some. Here the sample spans about 59,000 clones, 90% being singletons. Here the sequenced sample was peripheral blood, taken in the third trimester of pregnancy. The receptors come from a female donor in good health, enrolled as a control in a pregnancy study.

In DNA form, the CDR3 reads TGTGCCAGCAGTTTCGGCCTCTCGGGGAGCAATCAGCCCCAGCATTTT. Encoded protein: CASSFGLSGSNQPQHF. The rearrangement joins TRBV28 to TRBJ1-5; D remains ambiguous. V was cut by 3 bases and J by 1 base, with 13 bases left in between. The CDR3 totals 16 residues. CDR1 is MDHEN and CDR2 is SYDVKM in the germline V gene. Filled out from reference TRBV28 and TRBJ1-5, the complete variable domain reads DVKVTQSSRYLVKRTGEKVFLECVQDMDHENMFWYRQDPGLGLRLIYFSYDVKMKEKGDIPEGYSVSREKKERFSLILESASTNQTSMYLCASSFGLSGSNQPQHFGDGTRLSIL.

The chain is built from TRBV11-3 and TRBJ2-6; TRBD1 matches 7 bases. CDR1 is SGHNT, CDR2 YENEEA, per germline. The CDR3 length is 15 residues. J lost 0 bases, V lost 5 bases, and 1 base had no gene match. The CDR3 is CASSGQASGANVLTF. The CDR3 DNA is TGTGCCAGCAGCGGACAGGCCTCTGGGGCCAACGTCCTGACTTTC.

The chain carries TRBV25-1 and TRBJ2-5; D may be TRBD2 (5 bases). Trimming removed 8 bases at V and 2 bases at J, with 15 bases between. In germline, CDR1 is MGHDK, CDR2 SYGVNS. The CDR3 spans 14 residues. The CDR3 here is CASSGIAPQETQYF. The DNA for the CDR3 is TGTGCCAGCTCCGGGATAGCCCCGCAAGAGACCCAGTACTTC.

The chain is built from TRBV6-1 and TRBJ1-5, with D uncertain. The CDR3 runs to 14 residues. Trimming pared 7 bases from V and 0 bases from J, leaving 10 bases between. Germline V gene sequence: CDR1 MNHNS, CDR2 SASEGT. CDR3 amino acids: CASIHELSNQPQHF. In DNA, the CDR3 is TGTGCCAGCATTCACGAACTTAGCAATCAGCCCCAGCATTTT.

V gene TRBV5-6 combines with J gene TRBJ2-1, with TRBD2 matching 7 bases. From germline, CDR1 is SGHDT and CDR2 YYEEEE. The CDR3 loop spans 18 amino acids. Trimming cost V 2 bases and J 3 bases; bases outside gene matches: 14. This chain's CDR3 is CASSFSLGGSGLYNEQFF. In DNA form, the CDR3 reads TGTGCCAGCAGCTTCTCCCTGGGGGGTAGCGGGCTCTACAATGAGCAGTTCTTC.

This clone was seen a single time. The chain has TRBV7-9 and TRBJ1-1; D remains unclear. Trimming took off 1 base at V and 4 bases at J, with 10 bases between the two ends. This CDR3 has 14 residues. Germline CDR1 SEHNR, CDR2 FQNEAQ (reference sequence). The CDR3 DNA sequence: TGTGCCAGCAGCTTAGAGGCGGGGAGCACTGAAGCTTTCTTT. Amino acid sequence: CASSLEAGSTEAFF.

V usage is TRBV14 and J usage is TRBJ2-5, with a weak D call TRBD2 (5 bases). This CDR3 comprises 15 residues. Between the trimmed V and J ends, which lost 7 bases and 4 bases, there was a span of 19 bases. Germline CDR1 is SGHDN and CDR2 is FVKESK. CDR3 nucleotides: TGTGCCAGCAACGACGAAGTGGTAGGACTAGAGACCCAGTACTTC. This codes for CASNDEVVGLETQYF. The entire variable domain, with the rest obtained from reference TRBV14 and TRBJ2-5, is as follows: EAGVTQFPSHSVIEKGQTVTLRCDPISGHDNLYWYRRVMGKEIKFLLHFVKESKQDESGMPNNRFLAERTGGTYSTLKVQPAELEDSGVYFCASNDEVVGLETQYFGPGTRLLVL.

The chain employs TRBV12-5 and TRBJ1-1; D perhaps matches TRBD1 (6 bases). Germline CDR1 LGHNT, CDR2 FRNRAP. The CDR3 runs 16 residues. V shed 5 bases and J shed 1 base, with 17 bases lying between them. The CDR3 loop reads CASGPNTGMGNTEAFF. CDR3 DNA: TGTGCTAGTGGTCCAAACACAGGGATGGGGAACACTGAAGCTTTCTTT.

The rearrangement uses TRBV7-8 and TRBJ1-1; D may be TRBD1 (5 bases). The CDR3 is 13 amino acids. V lost 5 bases, J lost 1 base, and 8 bases lay in between. Per germline, CDR1 SGHVS and CDR2 FQNEAQ. CDR3 DNA: TGTGCCAGCAGCCTAGGACAGAACACTGAAGCTTTCTTT. Protein: CASSLGQNTEAFF.

The gene calls are TRBV7-6 and TRBJ1-1; unclear D gene. Deletions cut 1 base from V and 0 bases from J, with 12 bases between. CDR1 SGHVS and CDR2 FNYEAQ come from the germline V gene. This CDR3 is built from 16 residues. CDR3 sequence reads: CASSLGAGTMNTEAFF. CDR3 DNA sequence: TGTGCCAGCAGCTTAGGGGCGGGAACCATGAACACTGAAGCTTTCTTT.

This sequence joins TRBV29-1 and TRBJ2-7; tentative D call: TRBD1 (5 bases). The V gene's germline CDR1 is SQVTM and CDR2 ANQGSEA. Trimming removed 3 bases from V and 0 bases from J, with 12 bases in between. CDR3 length: 14 residues. The CDR3 nucleotides are TGCAGCGTTGATGGGGCCTCTATCTCCTACGAGCAGTACTTC. Protein sequence: CSVDGASISYEQYF.

This chain connects TRBV13 to TRBJ1-4; D gene ambiguous. The CDR3 totals 15 residues. Germline lookup yields CDR1 PRHDT and CDR2 FYEKMQ (reference sequence). Deletions cut 5 bases from V and 0 bases from J, with 10 bases between. The CDR3 sequence is CASSLKGATNEKLFF. As DNA, the CDR3 is TGTGCCAGCAGCCTCAAGGGAGCAACTAATGAAAAACTGTTTTTT.

The rearrangement links TRBV5-1 to TRBJ1-4; TRBD1 is a possible D gene (6 bases). Germline CDR1 SGHRS, CDR2 YFSETQ. The CDR3 consists of 15 residues. The germline V and J ends were trimmed by 6 bases and 4 bases, with 16 bases remaining between them. The CDR3 DNA is TGCGCCAGCACCTGGGGTACAGGGCTTAATGAAAAACTGTTTTTT. This translates into CASTWGTGLNEKLFF.

V usage is TRBV7-9 and J usage is TRBJ2-3; D not resolved. CDR3 length equals 14 residues. CDR1 and CDR2 (germline): SEHNR, FQNEAQ (reference sequence). V gave up 5 bases and J gave up 2 bases, with 11 bases separating them. The CDR3 protein is CASSPRGLTDTQYF. CDR3 coding DNA: TGTGCCAGCAGCCCCAGAGGCCTCACAGATACGCAGTATTTT.

V usage is TRBV27 and J usage is TRBJ1-6; tentatively, D is TRBD1 (5 bases). V shed 6 bases and J shed 15 bases, with 24 bases lying between them. Germline V gene lookup returns CDR1 MNHEY and CDR2 SMNVEV (reference sequence). The CDR3 loop spans 15 amino acids. As DNA, the CDR3 is TGTGCCAGCAGCCCCGGGGGGGGAGCCTTCTTCCTCCTCCACTTT. Encoded protein: CASSPGGGAFFLLHF.

This chain uses TRBV5-4 with TRBJ2-2; maybe TRBD1 (5 bases). There are 15 residues in the CDR3. Trimming left V 4 bases short and J 0 bases short, with 10 bases between. CDR1 is SGHNT and CDR2 is YYREEE in the germline V gene (reference sequence). CDR3 bases: TGTGCCAGCAGCAAGCAGGGTTCGAACACCGGGGAGCTGTTTTTT. Amino acid sequence: CASSKQGSNTGELFF.

V usage is TRBV4-2 and J usage is TRBJ2-1; D uncertain. The length of the CDR3 is 13 residues. The V gene lost 5 bases and the J gene lost 4 bases, with 9 bases spanning the gap. Germline V CDR1 and CDR2: LGHNA, YNFKEQ. CDR3 sequence reads: CASSETEYNEQFF. In DNA form, the CDR3 reads TGTGCCAGCAGCGAAACAGAATACAATGAGCAGTTCTTC.

The chain combines TRBV6-1 with TRBJ1-1; D is possibly TRBD1 (5 bases). CDR1 is MNHNS, CDR2 SASEGT, per germline. The CDR3 is made up of 14 amino acids. V gave up 7 bases and J gave up 1 base, with 13 bases separating them. The CDR3 sequence is CASNGGWENTEAFF. CDR3 sequence (DNA): TGTGCCAGCAATGGGGGGTGGGAGAACACTGAAGCTTTCTTT.

V gene TRBV5-5 combines with J gene TRBJ2-5, with 10 positions matching TRBD2. Germline lookup yields CDR1 SGHKS and CDR2 YYEKEE (reference sequence). The CDR3 sequence is 14 residues long. The junction had 5 bases not matched to a gene; V was cut back by 4 bases and J by 5 bases. As DNA, the CDR3 is TGTGCCAGCAGCGGGGGACTAGCGAGCGAGACCCAGTACTTC. This translates into CASSGGLASETQYF.

V usage is TRBV27 and J usage is TRBJ1-1; D is uncertain. From germline, CDR1 is MNHEY and CDR2 SMNVEV (reference sequence). V dropped 3 bases and J dropped 4 bases, with 9 bases sitting between them. This CDR3 contains 13 residues. CDR3 coding DNA: TGTGCCAGCAGTTTCAGAACCCCCACTGAAGCTTTCTTT. Translation: CASSFRTPTEAFF.

This chain connects TRBV10-1 to TRBJ2-3; 12 bases line up with TRBD2. J gave up 0 bases and V 2 bases, and 9 bases lay outside the gene matches. The CDR3 is 19 residues long. Germline V gene lookup returns CDR1 WNHNN and CDR2 SYGVQD (reference sequence). As DNA, the CDR3 is TGCGCCAGCAGTGAGCCCTCGACGCTAGCGGGAGGGAGCACAGATACGCAGTATTTT. This gives the protein CASSEPSTLAGGSTDTQYF.

This chain's CDR3 is CAWKSQGTGNSPLHF. CDR3 DNA: TGTGCCTGGAAGTCCCAGGGGACAGGAAATTCACCCCTCCACTTT. The rearrangement joins TRBV30 to TRBJ1-6; 8 nucleotides align to TRBD1. The junction had 9 bases not matched to a gene; V was cut back by 4 bases and J by 7 bases. Germline values: CDR1 GTSNPN, CDR2 SVGIG (reference sequence). The CDR3 loop spans 15 amino acids.

The gene calls are TRBV9 and TRBJ2-5; 10 nucleotides agree with TRBD2. From germline, CDR1 is SGDLS and CDR2 YYNGEE. V trimming: 3 bases; J trimming: 5 bases; junction bases outside the gene matches: 10. The CDR3 contains 16 residues. The CDR3 reads CASSGRTSGQGETQYF. CDR3 nucleotides: TGTGCCAGCAGCGGGCGGACTAGCGGCCAGGGGGAGACCCAGTACTTC.

The J gene is TRBJ1-5, the V gene TRBV19; no reliable D call. The germline gives CDR1 LNHDA, CDR2 SQIVND (reference sequence). The CDR3 is 15 residues long. Trimming took 11 bases from V and 0 from J, leaving 17 bases between them. This CDR3 reads CAAHPGFLSNQPQHF. For the CDR3, the DNA is TGTGCCGCCCACCCGGGATTCCTTAGCAATCAGCCCCAGCATTTT.

The sample holds one count of this clone. This rearrangement joins TRBV5-5 to TRBJ1-1; a possible D gene is TRBD1 (5 bases). Trimming took 4 bases from V and 1 from J, leaving 11 bases between them. The CDR3 is 14 amino acids. The V gene's germline CDR1 is SGHKS and CDR2 YYEKEE (reference sequence). The CDR3 sequence: CASSQAGRNTEAFF. CDR3 in DNA: TGTGCCAGCAGCCAAGCGGGGCGGAACACTGAAGCTTTCTTT.

The gene calls are TRBV5-1 and TRBJ2-1, with 15 bases aligning to TRBD2. Germline values: CDR1 SGHRS, CDR2 YFSETQ. The CDR3 contains 18 residues. V shed 3 bases, J shed 8 bases, and the junction held 12 bases outside the gene matches. The CDR3 DNA sequence: TGCGCCAGCAGCTCGATTGGGACTAGCGGGGGGCTCGGCGATGAGCAGTTCTTC. The encoded protein is CASSSIGTSGGLGDEQFF.

As DNA, the CDR3 is TGTGCCAGTAGTATAGAGCGGGGGGTTGAGCCCCAGCATTTT. As protein: CASSIERGVEPQHF. V and J are TRBV19 and TRBJ1-5, with D perhaps matching TRBD1 (5 bases). Trimming pared 0 bases from V and 8 bases from J, leaving 11 bases between. The CDR3 totals 14 residues. Germline V gives CDR1 LNHDA, CDR2 SQIVND (reference sequence).

The chain recombines TRBV19 with TRBJ1-5; 7 nucleotides agree with TRBD1. The V gene's germline CDR1 is LNHDA and CDR2 SQIVND (reference sequence). The CDR3 is 15 amino acids. V gave up 8 bases and J gave up 0 bases; unmatched junction bases: 7. The CDR3 loop is CASAPGQYSNQPQHF. In DNA, the CDR3 is TGTGCCAGTGCCCCGGGACAGTATAGCAATCAGCCCCAGCATTTT.

The chain employs TRBV11-3 and TRBJ1-5, with D hard to call. V was trimmed by 5 bases and J by 0 bases, leaving 5 bases between them. The CDR3 is 13 amino acids. Germline V lookup: CDR1 SGHNT, CDR2 YENEEA. The DNA for the CDR3 is TGTGCCAGCAGCCGCAGTAGCAATCAGCCCCAGCATTTT. Amino acid sequence: CASSRSSNQPQHF.

A few counts support this clone. The CDR3 loop is CASSQDLRMGQSYEQYF. The CDR3 DNA reads as TGCGCCAGCAGCCAAGATCTAAGGATGGGACAGTCCTACGAGCAGTACTTC. The V and J genes are TRBV4-1 and TRBJ2-7, with 7 bases aligning to TRBD1. The CDR3 runs to 17 residues. V was clipped by 0 bases and J by 1 base; unmatched bases: 9. Germline V gene lookup returns CDR1 MGHRA and CDR2 YSYEKL.

The genes are TRBV10-3 and TRBJ1-1; D is perhaps TRBD1 (6 bases). Germline CDR1 reads ENHRY; CDR2 reads SYGVKD. The V and J ends lost 7 bases and 0 bases respectively, with 12 bases between them. CDR3 length: 14 residues. Here the CDR3 reads CAITNRDLNTEAFF. The CDR3, as DNA: TGTGCCATCACCAACAGGGACCTGAACACTGAAGCTTTCTTT.